What follows describes a single TCR beta chain. Antigen: not known. The sample comes from a study of blood T cells in healthy people across ages. Using a J-beta primer mix together with a sample-barcoded 5' primer, a second PCR was run for roughly 7 to 11 cycles. Every cDNA was tagged by a template-switch adaptor with 12 random nucleotides. TCRdb independently ran MiXCR on the 5' RACE reads; one entry per CDR3 protein. The repertoire consists of roughly 800,000 distinct CDR3 sequences, with roughly 60% occurring once and the leading ten covering over 20%. The CDR3 has 14 residues. V dropped 4 bases and J dropped 3; count of bases not matched to a gene: 3. Germline V gene lookup returns CDR1 SGHDN and CDR2 FVKESK. Researchers isolated at least 6.5 million PBMCs per sample. The study's findings and limits: The fall in TCR beta diversity per million T cells was roughly linear with age. PBMCs went unsorted, and a conclusive naive versus antigen-experienced comparison was therefore prevented.

What was sequenced was blood. The TCR comes from a man aged 25 to 40 in good health. V gene TRBV14 combines with J gene TRBJ2-7, with 10 nucleotides matching TRBD2. The chain's CDR3 is CASSRASGGYEQYF. The CDR3 DNA sequence: TGTGCCAGCAGCCGAGCTAGCGGGGGCTACGAGCAGTACTTC.